The TCR beta chain under discussion was sequenced for a study of blood T cell repertoires in COVID-19. Categorization into cohorts depended on clinical history that participants reported. The table lists this clone with many counts. Germline loops: CDR1 MNHEY, CDR2 SMNVEV (reference sequence). This CDR3 is 13 amino acids long. Trimming cost V 9 bases and J 0 bases, with 10 bases left between them. In the authors' workflow: Estimation of nucleated cell counts was performed using reference gene primer amplification. Data came from immunoSEQ multiplex PCR; TCRdb stores just in-frame clones and leaves some out. That table supplies the V and J calls and clone size; D and trimming were determined from the DNA. The repertoire holds over 200,000 clones, about 90% seen once, with 3.1% in the top ten.

This sequence was found in a woman between 45 and 60 years old in a cohort exposed to, infected with or recovered from COVID-19 (not recorded which). The chain has TRBV27 and TRBJ2-3; D is perhaps TRBD2 (6 bases). The sequencing input was PBMCs or T cells enriched from blood (not recorded which). In DNA form, the CDR3 reads TGTGCCAGTCATCGGGGGAGCACAGATACGCAGTATTTT. This codes for CASHRGSTDTQYF.